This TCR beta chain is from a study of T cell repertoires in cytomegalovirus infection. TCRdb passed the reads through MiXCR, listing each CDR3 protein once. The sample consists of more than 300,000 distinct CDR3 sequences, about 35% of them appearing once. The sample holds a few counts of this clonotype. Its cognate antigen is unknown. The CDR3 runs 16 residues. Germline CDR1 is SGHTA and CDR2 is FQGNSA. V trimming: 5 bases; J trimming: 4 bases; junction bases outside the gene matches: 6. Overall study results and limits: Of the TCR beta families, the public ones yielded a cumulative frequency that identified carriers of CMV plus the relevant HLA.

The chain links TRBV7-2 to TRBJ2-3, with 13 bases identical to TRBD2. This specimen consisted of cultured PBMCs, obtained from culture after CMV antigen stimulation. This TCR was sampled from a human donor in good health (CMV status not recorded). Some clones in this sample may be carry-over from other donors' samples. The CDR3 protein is CASSAGLAGLSDTQYF. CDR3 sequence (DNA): TGTGCCAGCAGCGCGGGACTAGCGGGACTTTCAGATACGCAGTATTTT. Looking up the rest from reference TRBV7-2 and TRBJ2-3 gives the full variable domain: GAGVSQSPSNKVTEKGKDVELRCDPISGHTALYWYRQSLGQGLEFLIYFQGNSAPDKSGLPSDRFSAERTGGSVSTLTIQRTQQEDSAVYLCASSAGLAGLSDTQYFGPGTRLTVL.